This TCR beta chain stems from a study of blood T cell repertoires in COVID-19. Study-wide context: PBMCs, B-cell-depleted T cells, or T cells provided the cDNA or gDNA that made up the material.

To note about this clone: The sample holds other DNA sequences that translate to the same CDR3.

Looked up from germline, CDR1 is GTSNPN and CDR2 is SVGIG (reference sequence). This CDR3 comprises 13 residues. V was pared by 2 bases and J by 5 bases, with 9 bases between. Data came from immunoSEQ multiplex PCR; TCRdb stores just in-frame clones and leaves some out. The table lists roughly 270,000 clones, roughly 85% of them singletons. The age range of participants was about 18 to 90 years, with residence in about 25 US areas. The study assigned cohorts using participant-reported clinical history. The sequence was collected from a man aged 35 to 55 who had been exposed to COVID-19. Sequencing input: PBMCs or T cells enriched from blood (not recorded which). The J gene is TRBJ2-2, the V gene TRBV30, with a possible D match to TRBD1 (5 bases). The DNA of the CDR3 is TGTGCCTGGAGTCAAACAGGTACCGGGGAGCTGTTTTTT. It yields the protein CAWSQTGTGELFF.